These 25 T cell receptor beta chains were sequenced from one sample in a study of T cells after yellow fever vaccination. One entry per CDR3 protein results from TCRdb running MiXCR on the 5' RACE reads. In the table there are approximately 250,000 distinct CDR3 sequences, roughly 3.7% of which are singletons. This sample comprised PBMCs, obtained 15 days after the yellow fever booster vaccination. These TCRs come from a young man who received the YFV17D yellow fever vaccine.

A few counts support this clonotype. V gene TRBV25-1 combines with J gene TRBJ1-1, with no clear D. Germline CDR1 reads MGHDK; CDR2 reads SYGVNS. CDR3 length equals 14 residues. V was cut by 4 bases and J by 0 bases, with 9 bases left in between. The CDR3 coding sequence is TGTGCCAGCAGTGTGGCAGGAATGAACACTGAAGCTTTCTTT. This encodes CASSVAGMNTEAFF.

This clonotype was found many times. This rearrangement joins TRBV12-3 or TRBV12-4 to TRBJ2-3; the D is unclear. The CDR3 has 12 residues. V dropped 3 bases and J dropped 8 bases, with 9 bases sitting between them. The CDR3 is CASSLSLFTQYF. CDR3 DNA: TGTGCCAGCAGTTTGTCCCTGTTTACGCAGTATTTT.

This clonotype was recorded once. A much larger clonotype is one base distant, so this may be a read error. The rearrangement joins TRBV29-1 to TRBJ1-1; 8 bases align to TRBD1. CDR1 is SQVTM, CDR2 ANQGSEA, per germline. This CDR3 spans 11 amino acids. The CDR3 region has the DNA TGCATCCCAGACAGGGGTGGGGGAGCTTTCTTT. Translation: CIPDRGGGAFF.

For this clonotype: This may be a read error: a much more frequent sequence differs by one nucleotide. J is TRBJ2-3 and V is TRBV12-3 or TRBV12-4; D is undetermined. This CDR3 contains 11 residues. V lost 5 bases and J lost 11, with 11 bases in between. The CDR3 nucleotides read TGTGCCAGCAGTCTTAAGGGTATGCAGTATTTT. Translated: CASSLKGMQYF.

The CDR3 protein is CSVGDLRGYTF. The DNA of the CDR3 is TGCAGCGTTGGGGACCTCAGAGGCTACACCTTC. This chain connects TRBV29-1 to TRBJ1-2; weak D call: TRBD1 (5 bases). Trimming took 4 bases from V and 8 from J, leaving 11 bases between them. The CDR3 is 11 amino acids. CDR1 SQVTM and CDR2 ANQGSEA come from the germline V gene.

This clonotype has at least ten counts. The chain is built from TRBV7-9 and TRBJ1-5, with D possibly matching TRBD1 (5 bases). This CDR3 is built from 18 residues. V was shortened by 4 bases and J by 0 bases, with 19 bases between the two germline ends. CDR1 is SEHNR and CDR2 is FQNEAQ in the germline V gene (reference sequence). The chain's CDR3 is CASSSPSRGGDSNQPQHF. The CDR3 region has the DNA TGTGCCAGCAGCTCCCCTTCGCGGGGGGGGGATAGCAATCAGCCCCAGCATTTT. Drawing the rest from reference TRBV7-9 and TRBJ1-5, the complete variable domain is DTGVSQNPRHKITKRGQNVTFRCDPISEHNRLYWYRQTLGQGPEFLTYFQNEAQLEKSRLLSDRFSAERPKGSFSTLEIQRTEQGDSAMYLCASSSPSRGGDSNQPQHFGDGTRLSIL.

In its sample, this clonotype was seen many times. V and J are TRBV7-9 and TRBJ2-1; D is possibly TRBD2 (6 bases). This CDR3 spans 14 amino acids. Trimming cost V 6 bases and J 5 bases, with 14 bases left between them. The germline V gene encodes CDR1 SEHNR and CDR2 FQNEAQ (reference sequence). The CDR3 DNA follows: TGTGCCAGCAGTCAACCGGGACTCAACAATGAGCAGTTCTTC. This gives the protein CASSQPGLNNEQFF.

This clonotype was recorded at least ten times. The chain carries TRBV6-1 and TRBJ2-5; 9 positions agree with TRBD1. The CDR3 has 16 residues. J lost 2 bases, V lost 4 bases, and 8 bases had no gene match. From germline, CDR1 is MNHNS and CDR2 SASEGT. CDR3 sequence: CASSAPPGTGQETQYF. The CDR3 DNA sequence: TGTGCCAGCAGTGCCCCCCCTGGGACAGGGCAAGAGACCCAGTACTTC.

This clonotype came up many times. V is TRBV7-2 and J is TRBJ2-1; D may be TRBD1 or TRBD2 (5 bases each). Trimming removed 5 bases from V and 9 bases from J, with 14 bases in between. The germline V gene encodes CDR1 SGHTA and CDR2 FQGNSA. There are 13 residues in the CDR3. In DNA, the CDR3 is TGTGCCAGCAGCATGGCCCCAGGGACTGAGCAGTTCTTC. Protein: CASSMAPGTEQFF.

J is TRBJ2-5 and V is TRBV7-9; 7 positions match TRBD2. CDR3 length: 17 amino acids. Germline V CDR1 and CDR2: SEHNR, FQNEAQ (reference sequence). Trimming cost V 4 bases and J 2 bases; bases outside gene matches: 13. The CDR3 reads CASSYEPGASGQETQYF. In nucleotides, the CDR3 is TGTGCCAGCAGCTACGAACCTGGGGCTAGCGGACAAGAGACCCAGTACTTC.

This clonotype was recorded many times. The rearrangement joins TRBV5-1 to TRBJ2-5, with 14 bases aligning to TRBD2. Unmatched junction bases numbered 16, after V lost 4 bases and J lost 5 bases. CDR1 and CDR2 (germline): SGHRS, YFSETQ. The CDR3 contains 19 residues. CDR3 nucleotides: TGCGCCAGCAGCCCTTACAACCCCGGGACTAGCGGGGGAGGGGAGACCCAGTACTTC. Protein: CASSPYNPGTSGGGETQYF.

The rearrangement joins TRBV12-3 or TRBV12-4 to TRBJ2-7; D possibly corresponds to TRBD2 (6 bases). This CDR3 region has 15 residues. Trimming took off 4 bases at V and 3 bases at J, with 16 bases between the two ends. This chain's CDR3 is CASSYRRASGYEQYF. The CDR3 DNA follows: TGTGCCAGCAGTTATCGGAGGGCGTCTGGCTACGAGCAGTACTTC.

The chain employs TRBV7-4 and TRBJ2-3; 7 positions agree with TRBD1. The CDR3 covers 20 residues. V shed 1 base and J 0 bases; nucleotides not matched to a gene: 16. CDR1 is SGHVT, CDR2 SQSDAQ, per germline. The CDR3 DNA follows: TGTGCCAGCAGCTTAGAAGGTCGGGGTTACAGGGGCCAAAGCACAGATACGCAGTATTTT. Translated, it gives CASSLEGRGYRGQSTDTQYF.

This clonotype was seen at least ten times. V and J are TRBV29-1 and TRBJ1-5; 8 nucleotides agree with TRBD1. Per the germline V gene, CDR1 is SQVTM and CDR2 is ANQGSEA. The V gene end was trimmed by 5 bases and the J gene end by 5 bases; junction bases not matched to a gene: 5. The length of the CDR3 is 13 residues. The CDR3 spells CSVRTTGDQPQHF. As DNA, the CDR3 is TGCAGCGTTCGGACGACAGGGGATCAGCCCCAGCATTTT.

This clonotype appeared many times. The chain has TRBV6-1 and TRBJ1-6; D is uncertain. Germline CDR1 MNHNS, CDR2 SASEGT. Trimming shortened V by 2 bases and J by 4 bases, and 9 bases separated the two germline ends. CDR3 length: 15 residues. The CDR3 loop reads CASSEISVYNSPLHF. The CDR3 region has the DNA TGTGCCAGCAGTGAAATAAGCGTTTATAATTCACCCCTCCACTTT.

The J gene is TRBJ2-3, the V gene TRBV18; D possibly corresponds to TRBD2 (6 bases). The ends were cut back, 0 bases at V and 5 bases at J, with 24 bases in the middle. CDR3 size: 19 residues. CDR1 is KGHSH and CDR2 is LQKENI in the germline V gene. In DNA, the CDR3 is TGTGCCAGCTCACCACCGTCGCAGGGTACGGTAGACGGGGGAGATACGCAGTATTTT. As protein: CASSPPSQGTVDGGDTQYF.

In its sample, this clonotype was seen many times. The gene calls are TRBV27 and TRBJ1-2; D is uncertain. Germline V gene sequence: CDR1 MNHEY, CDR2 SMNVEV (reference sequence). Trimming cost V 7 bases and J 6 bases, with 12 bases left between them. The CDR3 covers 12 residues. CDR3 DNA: TGTGCCAGCATGGGAGGTCCCCATGGCTACACCTTC. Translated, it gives CASMGGPHGYTF.

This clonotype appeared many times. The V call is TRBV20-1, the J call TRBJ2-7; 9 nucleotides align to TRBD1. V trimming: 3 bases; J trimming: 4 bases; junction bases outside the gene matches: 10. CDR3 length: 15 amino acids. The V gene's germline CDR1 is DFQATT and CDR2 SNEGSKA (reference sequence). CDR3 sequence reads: CSASLPGQGAYEQYF. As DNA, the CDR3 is TGCAGTGCTAGCCTCCCGGGACAGGGCGCGTACGAGCAGTACTTC.

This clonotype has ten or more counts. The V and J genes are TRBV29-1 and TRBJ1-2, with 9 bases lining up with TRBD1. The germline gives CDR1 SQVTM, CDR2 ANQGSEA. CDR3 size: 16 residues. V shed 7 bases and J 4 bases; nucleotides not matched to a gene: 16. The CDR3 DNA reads TGCAGCGCCTTTGGGCCGACGGGACAGGGAACCTATGGCTACACCTTC. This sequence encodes CSAFGPTGQGTYGYTF.

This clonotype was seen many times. CDR3 bases: TGCGCCAGCAGCGGCACAGGGTTGGAGACCCAGTACTTC. Protein sequence: CASSGTGLETQYF. The chain couples TRBV5-1 to TRBJ2-5; perhaps TRBD1 as D (6 bases). Trimming took off 4 bases at V and 5 bases at J, with 12 bases between the two ends. From germline, CDR1 is SGHRS and CDR2 YFSETQ. The CDR3 sequence is 13 residues long.

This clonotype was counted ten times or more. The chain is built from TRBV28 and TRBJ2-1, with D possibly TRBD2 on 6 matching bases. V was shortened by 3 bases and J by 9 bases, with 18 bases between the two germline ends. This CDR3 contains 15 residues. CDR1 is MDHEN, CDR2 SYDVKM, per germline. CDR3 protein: CASSLPSVSRGEQFF. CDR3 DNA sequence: TGTGCCAGCAGTTTGCCTAGCGTCTCCAGAGGTGAGCAGTTCTTC.

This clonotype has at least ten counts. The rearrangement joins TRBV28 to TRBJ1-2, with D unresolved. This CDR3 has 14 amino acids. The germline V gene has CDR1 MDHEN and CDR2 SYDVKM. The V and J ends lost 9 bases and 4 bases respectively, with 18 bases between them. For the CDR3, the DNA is TGTGCCAGTGAGCCCCAGGCCATTCCCTATGGCTACACCTTC. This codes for CASEPQAIPYGYTF.

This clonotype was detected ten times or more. The CDR3 DNA sequence: TGCGCCAGCAGCTTGGCTAGCGAACTCTACGAGCAGTACTTC. Protein: CASSLASELYEQYF. The gene calls are TRBV5-1 and TRBJ2-7; perhaps TRBD2 as D (6 bases). V was clipped by 0 bases and J by 3 bases, with 10 bases between them. CDR3 size: 14 residues. Germline V CDR1 and CDR2: SGHRS, YFSETQ.

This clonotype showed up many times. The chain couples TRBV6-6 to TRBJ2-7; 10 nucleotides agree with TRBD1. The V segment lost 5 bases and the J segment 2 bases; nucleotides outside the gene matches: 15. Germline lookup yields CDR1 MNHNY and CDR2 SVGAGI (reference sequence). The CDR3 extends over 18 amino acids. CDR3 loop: CASSEDRGGFVVAYEQYV. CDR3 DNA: TGTGCCAGCAGTGAGGACAGGGGGGGTTTCGTAGTAGCCTACGAGCAGTACGTC.

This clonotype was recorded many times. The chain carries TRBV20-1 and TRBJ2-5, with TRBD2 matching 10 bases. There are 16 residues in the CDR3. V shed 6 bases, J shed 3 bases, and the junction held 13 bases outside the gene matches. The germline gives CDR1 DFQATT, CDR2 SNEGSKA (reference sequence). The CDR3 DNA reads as TGCAGTGCACCGAAACCGGGACTAGCGCCAAAAGAGACCCAGTACTTC. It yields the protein CSAPKPGLAPKETQYF.